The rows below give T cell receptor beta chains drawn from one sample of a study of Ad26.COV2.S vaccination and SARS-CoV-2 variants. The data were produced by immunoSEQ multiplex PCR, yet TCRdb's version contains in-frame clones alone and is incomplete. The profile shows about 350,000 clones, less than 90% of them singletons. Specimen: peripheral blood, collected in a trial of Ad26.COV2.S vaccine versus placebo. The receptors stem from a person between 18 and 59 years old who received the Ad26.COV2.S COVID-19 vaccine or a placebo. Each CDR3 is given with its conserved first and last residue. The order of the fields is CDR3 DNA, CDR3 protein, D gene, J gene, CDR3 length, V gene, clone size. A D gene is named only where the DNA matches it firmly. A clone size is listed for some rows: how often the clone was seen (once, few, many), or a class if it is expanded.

TGTGCCAGCAGTGAAACCGGTCAGCCGACGGGGGAGCAGTACTTC CASSETGQPTGEQYF - TRBJ2-7 15 TRBV2 -
TGTGCCAGCAGAGGGACAGGGTTGGTTTCAGATACGCAGTATTTT CASRGTGLVSDTQYF TRBD1 TRBJ2-3 15 TRBV28 -
TGTGCCTGGAGTCCGAGGGGGCTTGGCGAGCAGTACTTC CAWSPRGLGEQYF TRBD1 TRBJ2-7 13 TRBV30 -
TGCGCCAGCAGTCAACCCCAATCCAGCGGATTACGGGGGACCCAGTACTTC CASSQPQSSGLRGTQYF - TRBJ2-5 17 TRBV23-1 -
TGTGCCAGCAGCCATACGGGGGATCCCAATCAGCCCCAGCATTTT CASSHTGDPNQPQHF - TRBJ1-5 15 TRBV7-9 -
TGTGCCAGCAGCCAAGACTTTCGGATCTCTGGGGCCAACGTCCTGACTTTC CASSQDFRISGANVLTF - TRBJ2-6 17 TRBV3-1/TRBV3-2 once
TGTGCCAGCAGCTGGACTAGCGGGAGACGCTCCTACAATGAGCAGTTCTTC CASSWTSGRRSYNEQFF TRBD2 TRBJ2-1 17 TRBV5-4 -
TGTGCCAGCAGCTTGGCCAGTTCTAACTATGGCTACACCTTC CASSLASSNYGYTF - TRBJ1-2 14 TRBV7-2 -
TGTGCCAGCAGCTTCCGACAAGACCAGCCCCAGCATTTT CASSFRQDQPQHF - TRBJ1-5 13 TRBV7-2 -
TGTGCCAGCAGCGTGGGACCCTTGGGGACTAGCGGGGGCTACGAGCAGTACTTC CASSVGPLGTSGGYEQYF TRBD2 TRBJ2-7 18 TRBV9 -
TGTGCCTGGAGTGTAGCGGGGCCAGCTTACGAGCAGTACTTC CAWSVAGPAYEQYF TRBD2 TRBJ2-7 14 TRBV30 -
TGTGCCAGCAGCTTACAGGGGAGGTCTTTCTTT CASSLQGRSFF - TRBJ1-1 11 TRBV7-2 -
TGCGCCAGCAGCCAATTTTCTGCAGGGGGCAATAATTCACCCCTCCACTTT CASSQFSAGGNNSPLHF TRBD1 TRBJ1-6 17 TRBV4-1 few
TGTGCCAGCAGCTTAGCGGGGGTAGACTATGGCTACACCTTC CASSLAGVDYGYTF - TRBJ1-2 14 TRBV7-8 few
TGTGCCAGCAGCGCGCTTGGACAGCTAAACACTGAAGCTTTCTTT CASSALGQLNTEAFF - TRBJ1-1 15 TRBV9 once
TGTGCCAGCAGCCAAGACGGGACCAAATACAATGAGCAGTTCTTC CASSQDGTKYNEQFF - TRBJ2-1 15 TRBV3-1/TRBV3-2 -
TGTGCCAGCAGCTCAACCCGACTAGCGGCCGGCAATGAGCAGTTCTTC CASSSTRLAAGNEQFF TRBD2 TRBJ2-1 16 TRBV7-3 -
TGTGCCAGCAGCTCTCGGGAGCCCCCTACGCAGTATTTT CASSSREPPTQYF - TRBJ2-3 13 TRBV7-9 -
TGCGCCAGCAGCCAAGATTCTGGTCGGAGGGGCACAGATACGCAGTATTTT CASSQDSGRRGTDTQYF - TRBJ2-3 17 TRBV4-1 -
TGCGCCAGCAGTCGGGGGGAGGGAGGTTCCTCACCCCTCCACTTT CASSRGEGGSSPLHF - TRBJ1-6 15 TRBV5-1 -
TGTGCCAGCAGCTTAGAAAGTACGGGAGGCGGAGGACAGACCCAGTACTTC CASSLESTGGGGQTQYF TRBD2 TRBJ2-5 17 TRBV11-2 -
TGTGCCAGCACCCCCGGCGGAACCTACGAGCAGTACTTC CASTPGGTYEQYF - TRBJ2-7 13 TRBV6-5 -
TGTGCCAGCAGCTTGATAATGGCGGGGGATTCGCAGTATTTT CASSLIMAGDSQYF TRBD2 TRBJ2-3 14 TRBV7-2 -
TGTGCCAGCAGTGAGCAGGGAGGTACTGAAGCTTTCTTT CASSEQGGTEAFF - TRBJ1-1 13 TRBV6-1 -
TGTGCCAGCAGTTATGGGACAGGAACCTACGAGCAGTACTTC CASSYGTGTYEQYF TRBD1 TRBJ2-7 14 TRBV6-2/TRBV6-3 once
TGTGCCAGCAGCTTTTTACAGGGGAAAGGTGGCTACACCTTC CASSFLQGKGGYTF TRBD1 TRBJ1-2 14 TRBV5-8 -
TGTGCCTGGAGGGCTAGCGGGAGAGTTTTTGAGCAGTTCTTC CAWRASGRVFEQFF TRBD2 TRBJ2-1 14 TRBV30 -
TGTGCCAGCAGGGTGGGCAGGGGGTATGGCTACACCTTC CASRVGRGYGYTF TRBD1 TRBJ1-2 13 TRBV27 -
TGTGCCAGCAGTTACGGTACAGGGAACAATTCACCCCTCCACTTT CASSYGTGNNSPLHF - TRBJ1-6 15 TRBV6-5 -
TGTGCCAGCAGCCCCGCGGGTCCGGGATCGAAACAGGTTGGCTACACCTTC CASSPAGPGSKQVGYTF - TRBJ1-2 17 TRBV5-4 once
TGTGCCAGCAGTGACTCGACAGGGGGTAATTCACCCCTCCACTTT CASSDSTGGNSPLHF TRBD1 TRBJ1-6 15 TRBV6-4 -
TGTGCCAGCAGCTCATCCGGGACAGGCCACGGGGAGCTGTTTTTT CASSSSGTGHGELFF TRBD1 TRBJ2-2 15 TRBV7-9 -
TGTGCCAGCAGCTTAGTGGCGACGGGCGGGGGGGCTCTGGAGACCCAGTACTTC CASSLVATGGGALETQYF TRBD2 TRBJ2-5 18 TRBV7-2 -
TGTGCCAGCAGCACTCCGGGGAGGGGTTTAAGCAATCAGCCCCAGCATTTT CASSTPGRGLSNQPQHF - TRBJ1-5 17 TRBV28 -
TGTGCCAGCAGTTACCGGGACAGCTACGAGCAGTACTTC CASSYRDSYEQYF TRBD1 TRBJ2-7 13 TRBV12-3/TRBV12-4 -
TGTGCCTGGAGTGTAGGGACAGGGTCCTACGAGCAGTACTTC CAWSVGTGSYEQYF TRBD1 TRBJ2-7 14 TRBV30 -
TGTGCCAGTAGTATAGCCCTCACTAGCGGGAGTACGTACGAGCAGTACTTC CASSIALTSGSTYEQYF TRBD2 TRBJ2-7 17 TRBV19 -
TGTGCCAGCTCGAGCGGGGGGTCTCAGGAGACCCAGTACTTC CASSSGGSQETQYF TRBD2 TRBJ2-5 14 TRBV19 -
TGTGCCAGCAGTTTAGAGTCAAGACTCTCCCGTGAAAAACTGTTTTTT CASSLESRLSREKLFF - TRBJ1-4 16 TRBV28 once
TGTGCCAGCAGCTTAGAAATCGGATCGGGGGGAAACACCATATATTTT CASSLEIGSGGNTIYF - TRBJ1-3 16 TRBV7-9 -
TGTGCCTGGAGTGTAACGGCAGATAATCAGCCCCAGCATTTT CAWSVTADNQPQHF - TRBJ1-5 14 TRBV30 -
TGCGCCAGCAGCCAAGGGTCTCGGCGGAACACTGAAGCTTTCTTT CASSQGSRRNTEAFF - TRBJ1-1 15 TRBV4-1 -
TGTGCCTGGAGTTCGGCAGCTAACTATGGCTACACCTTC CAWSSAANYGYTF - TRBJ1-2 13 TRBV30 -